This is a list of T cell receptor beta chains from one sample in a study of T cells in Graves' hyperthyroidism and ophthalmopathy. TCRdb re-called the multiplex PCR reads with MiXCR, one entry per CDR3 protein. Among around 190,000 distinct CDR3 sequences listed, around 16% were seen once. The sequenced sample consisted of blood. The receptor set was obtained from a woman between 50 and 59 years old with Graves' hyperthyroidism. CDR3s include the opening cysteine and the closing phenylalanine or tryptophan. A D gene is named only where the DNA matches it firmly. Clone size appears in some rows only: once, few, many, or a class for an expanded clone.

D: -; V: TRBV11-3; size: many; J: TRBJ2-3; DNA: TGTGCCAGCAGCTGGGGGACAACAGATACGCAGTATTTT; CDR3: CASSWGTTDTQYF
D: -; V: TRBV19; size: -; J: TRBJ1-6; DNA: TGTGCCAGTAGCCCGTATAATTCACCCCTCCACTTT; CDR3: CASSPYNSPLHF
D: TRBD1; V: TRBV7-8; size: -; J: TRBJ2-1; DNA: TGTGCCAGCAGCCGAACAGGGGGGACTTCGAAGTTCTTC; CDR3: CASSRTGGTSKFF
D: -; V: TRBV11-2; size: many; J: TRBJ2-3; DNA: TGTGCCAGCAGCTTAGATCGAGCACTCATCGCGCAGTATTTT; CDR3: CASSLDRALIAQYF
D: -; V: TRBV6-1; size: many; J: TRBJ1-1; DNA: TGTGCCAGCAGTTATGTACAGGGAGGCACTGAAGCTTTCTTT; CDR3: CASSYVQGGTEAFF
D: TRBD1; V: TRBV19; size: -; J: TRBJ2-3; DNA: TGTGCCAGTACCACTCAGAGAAGGACAGGGAGGCCAGATACGCAGTATTTT; CDR3: CASTTQRRTGRPDTQYF
D: TRBD1; V: TRBV5-4; size: many; J: TRBJ2-1; DNA: TGTGCCAGCAGCTTGGATATGGACAGGGGCAATGAGCAGTTCTTC; CDR3: CASSLDMDRGNEQFF
D: TRBD1; V: TRBV27; size: many; J: TRBJ2-3; DNA: TGTGCCAGCAACTCGGCCGGGACAGCACTCAGCACAGATACGCAGTATTTT; CDR3: CASNSAGTALSTDTQYF
D: -; V: TRBV10-2; size: few; J: TRBJ1-2; DNA: TGCGCCAGCAGTGACACCTACTCGAGCGGCCCTTCGGGCTACACCTTC; CDR3: CASSDTYSSGPSGYTF
D: TRBD2; V: TRBV20-1; size: many; J: TRBJ2-3; DNA: TGCAGTGCGGTAGGGGGGATGACTAGCGGGACAAGCACAGATACGCAGTATTTT; CDR3: CSAVGGMTSGTSTDTQYF
D: -; V: TRBV7-9; size: many; J: TRBJ2-7; DNA: TGTGCCAGCAGCTTAGCAGGGGAAACAGGGACCTACGAGCAGTACTTC; CDR3: CASSLAGETGTYEQYF
D: -; V: TRBV2; size: many; J: TRBJ1-5; DNA: TGTGCCAGCAGTGACGGGGGCAGGGGTCAGCCCCAGCATTTT; CDR3: CASSDGGRGQPQHF
D: -; V: TRBV10-3; size: -; J: TRBJ1-1; DNA: TGTGCCATCAATGGGTACCCGAACACTGAAGCTTTCTTT; CDR3: CAINGYPNTEAFF
D: -; V: TRBV5-1; size: -; J: TRBJ2-3; DNA: TGCGCCAGCAGCTCGGACAGAAGCACAGATACGCAGTATTTT; CDR3: CASSSDRSTDTQYF
D: TRBD2; V: TRBV12-3/TRBV12-4; size: many; J: TRBJ2-3; DNA: TGTGCCAGCAGCCGACTAGCGGGAGGCACAGATACGCAGTATTTT; CDR3: CASSRLAGGTDTQYF
D: -; V: TRBV19; size: many; J: TRBJ2-7; DNA: TGTGCCAGTAGCTCCGCTTTCGGGGACGAGCAGTACTTC; CDR3: CASSSAFGDEQYF
D: -; V: TRBV14; size: many; J: TRBJ2-1; DNA: TGTGCCAGCAGCCAAGACGGCAGCCGGGACGAAAATGAGCAGTTCTTC; CDR3: CASSQDGSRDENEQFF
D: -; V: TRBV29-1; size: many; J: TRBJ1-1; DNA: TGCAGCGTCCAAGGGGGAGGCACTGAAGCTTTCTTT; CDR3: CSVQGGGTEAFF
D: -; V: TRBV10-1; size: few; J: TRBJ2-7; DNA: TGCGCCAGCAGTCCGGCGGGACACCACTCCTCCTACGAGCAGTACTTC; CDR3: CASSPAGHHSSYEQYF
D: TRBD1; V: TRBV6-1; size: many; J: TRBJ2-1; DNA: TGTGCCAGCGGGGAACAGGGGACCTACAATGAGCAGTTCTTC; CDR3: CASGEQGTYNEQFF
D: TRBD1; V: TRBV10-1; size: -; J: TRBJ2-3; DNA: TGCGCCAGCAGTACCCCGTCCGGGACAGGGAGTCCCACAGATACGCAGTATTTT; CDR3: CASSTPSGTGSPTDTQYF
D: -; V: TRBV20-1; size: many; J: TRBJ2-1; DNA: TGCAGTGCTAAAAGAGGTAGCTCCCCCGAGCAGTTCTTC; CDR3: CSAKRGSSPEQFF
D: -; V: TRBV3-1; size: -; J: TRBJ2-2; DNA: TGTGCCAGCAGCCAAGGCTATCAGACCGGGGAGCTGTTTTTT; CDR3: CASSQGYQTGELFF
D: -; V: TRBV5-1; size: -; J: TRBJ2-2; DNA: TGCGCCAGCAGCCCCGGAACCAACACCGGGGAGCTGTTTTTT; CDR3: CASSPGTNTGELFF
D: -; V: TRBV11-1; size: -; J: TRBJ2-7; DNA: TGTGCCAGCAGCTTAATGGGACTGATTGATTACGAGCAGTACTTC; CDR3: CASSLMGLIDYEQYF
D: -; V: TRBV11-3; size: many; J: TRBJ2-5; DNA: TGTGCCAGCAGCTCCTATCTCGAAGAGACCCAGTACTTC; CDR3: CASSSYLEETQYF
D: -; V: TRBV20-1; size: once; J: TRBJ2-7; DNA: TGCAGTGCTAGAGATGGACAGACCCCCTACGAGCAGTACTTC; CDR3: CSARDGQTPYEQYF
D: TRBD1; V: TRBV7-9; size: few; J: TRBJ2-3; DNA: TGTGCCAGCAGCCGAGGACAGGGCGGACAAGATACGCAGTATTTT; CDR3: CASSRGQGGQDTQYF
D: TRBD1; V: TRBV2; size: few; J: TRBJ2-3; DNA: TGTGCCAGCTCCGGGACAGGGGTGGCAGATACGCAGTATTTT; CDR3: CASSGTGVADTQYF
D: -; V: TRBV7-9; size: -; J: TRBJ1-4; DNA: TGTGCCAGCAGCCCCCTCCTCGTCCGGACAGAAAATGAAAAACTGTTTTTT; CDR3: CASSPLLVRTENEKLFF
D: TRBD2; V: TRBV7-3; size: -; J: TRBJ2-3; DNA: TGTGCCAGCAGCTTAAGTCTAGCGGGCAGCACAGATACGCAGTATTTT; CDR3: CASSLSLAGSTDTQYF
D: -; V: TRBV27; size: many; J: TRBJ1-1; DNA: TGTGCCAGCAGTCAGGGGCCCCTCACCACTGAAGCTTTCTTT; CDR3: CASSQGPLTTEAFF
D: -; V: TRBV29-1; size: many; J: TRBJ1-2; DNA: TGCAGCGTTGATGTGGGATATGGCTACACCTTC; CDR3: CSVDVGYGYTF
D: -; V: TRBV7-9; size: many; J: TRBJ2-2; DNA: TGTGCCGTGGAGGCAACGGACACCGGGGAGCTGTTTTTT; CDR3: CAVEATDTGELFF
D: -; V: TRBV9; size: few; J: TRBJ1-1; DNA: TGTGCCAGCAGCGTAGATCCAGGATCGAACACTGAAGCTTTCTTT; CDR3: CASSVDPGSNTEAFF
D: TRBD1; V: TRBV7-3; size: few; J: TRBJ2-2; DNA: TGTGCCAGCAGCCGACGAGGGACAGGGTCGACCGGGGAGCTGTTTTTT; CDR3: CASSRRGTGSTGELFF
D: -; V: TRBV4-3; size: -; J: TRBJ2-1; DNA: TGCGCCAGCAGCGTCACAGGGACCATCAGCTCCTACAATGAGCAGTTCTTC; CDR3: CASSVTGTISSYNEQFF
D: TRBD2; V: TRBV12-3/TRBV12-4; size: many; J: TRBJ2-1; DNA: TGTGCCAGCAGAACTGTAGCGGGAGGGGAAAATGAGCAGTTCTTC; CDR3: CASRTVAGGENEQFF
D: TRBD1; V: TRBV7-2; size: -; J: TRBJ2-3; DNA: TGTGCCAGCAGCCTCCGGGACAGGCTCACAGATACGCAGTATTTT; CDR3: CASSLRDRLTDTQYF
D: TRBD2; V: TRBV7-6; size: -; J: TRBJ2-3; DNA: TGTGCCAGCAGCTTAGGTCTAGCGGGAGGTGCCAGCACAGATACGCAGTATTTT; CDR3: CASSLGLAGGASTDTQYF
D: -; V: TRBV7-9; size: few; J: TRBJ2-3; DNA: TGTGCCAGCAGCTTGGGGTCCACGCTAGGATTCACAGATACGCAGTATTTT; CDR3: CASSLGSTLGFTDTQYF
D: -; V: TRBV28; size: many; J: TRBJ1-1; DNA: TGTGCCAGCAGTATTCCCTGGGACGGAGGGAGTGATATGAACACTGAAGCTTTCTTT; CDR3: CASSIPWDGGSDMNTEAFF
D: TRBD2; V: TRBV6-1; size: many; J: TRBJ2-7; DNA: TGTGCCAGCAGCCCCGGGACTAGCGGGATATTCGAGCAGTACTTC; CDR3: CASSPGTSGIFEQYF
D: -; V: TRBV20-1; size: many; J: TRBJ2-7; DNA: TGCAGTGCTAGCCTAGCCCACGAGCAGTACTTC; CDR3: CSASLAHEQYF
D: TRBD1; V: TRBV5-1; size: few; J: TRBJ2-7; DNA: TGCGCCAGCAGCTCGGACCGAAGACAGGGGGCCCCAGCCTACGAGCAGTACTTC; CDR3: CASSSDRRQGAPAYEQYF
D: -; V: TRBV30; size: many; J: TRBJ1-2; DNA: TGTGCCTGGAGTGTAAAGGAGGGAACCTATGGCTACACCTTC; CDR3: CAWSVKEGTYGYTF
D: -; V: TRBV3-1; size: once; J: TRBJ2-2; DNA: TGTGCCAGCAGCCAAAAAACGGTCGGGGAGCTGTTTTTT; CDR3: CASSQKTVGELFF
D: -; V: TRBV19; size: -; J: TRBJ2-7; DNA: TGTGCCAGTAGTATAATGGGAGTCGGCGAGCAGTACTTC; CDR3: CASSIMGVGEQYF
D: -; V: TRBV30; size: few; J: TRBJ1-5; DNA: TGTGCCTGGAGTTTTGGGGGCAATCAGCCCCAGCATTTT; CDR3: CAWSFGGNQPQHF
D: TRBD1; V: TRBV7-9; size: -; J: TRBJ2-1; DNA: TGTGCCAGCAGCAAACAGGGGGCAGGGGACAATGAGCAGTTCTTC; CDR3: CASSKQGAGDNEQFF
D: TRBD1; V: TRBV29-1; size: -; J: TRBJ2-1; DNA: TGCAGCGTTGAAACAGGGGCCTACGAGCAGTTCTTC; CDR3: CSVETGAYEQFF
D: TRBD2; V: TRBV27; size: many; J: TRBJ2-1; DNA: TGTGCCAGCAGTTCCAGGACTAGCGGGAGATACAATGAGCAGTTCTTC; CDR3: CASSSRTSGRYNEQFF
D: -; V: TRBV28; size: -; J: TRBJ1-2; DNA: TGTGCCAGCAGTTTCTCACCGTCCTATGGCTACACCTTC; CDR3: CASSFSPSYGYTF
D: TRBD1; V: TRBV5-5; size: many; J: TRBJ1-2; DNA: TGTGCCAGCAGCCCGAAGCAGGGGGCGCGGGACTATGGCTACACCTTC; CDR3: CASSPKQGARDYGYTF
D: TRBD2; V: TRBV5-1; size: few; J: TRBJ2-3; DNA: TGCGCCAGCAGCAAGGGACTAGACACAGATACGCAGTATTTT; CDR3: CASSKGLDTDTQYF
D: -; V: TRBV12-3/TRBV12-4; size: few; J: TRBJ2-2; DNA: TGTGCCAGCAAGGGGGACACCGGGGAGCTGTTTTTT; CDR3: CASKGDTGELFF